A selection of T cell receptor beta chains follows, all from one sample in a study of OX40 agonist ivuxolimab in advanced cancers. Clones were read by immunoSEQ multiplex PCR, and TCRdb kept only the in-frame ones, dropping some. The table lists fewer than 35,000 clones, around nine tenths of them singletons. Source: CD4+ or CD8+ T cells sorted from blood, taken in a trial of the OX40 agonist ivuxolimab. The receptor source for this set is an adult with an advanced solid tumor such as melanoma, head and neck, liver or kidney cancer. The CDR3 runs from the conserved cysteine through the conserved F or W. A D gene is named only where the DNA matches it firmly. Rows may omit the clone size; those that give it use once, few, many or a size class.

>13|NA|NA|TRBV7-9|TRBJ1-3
TGTGCCAGCAGCCGAGGTTACCGGAACACCATATATTTT
CASSRGYRNTIYF
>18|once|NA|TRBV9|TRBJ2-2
TGTGCCAGCAGCGTATCCAGCTCTGACAGAACGAACACCGGGGAGCTGTTTTTT
CASSVSSSDRTNTGELFF
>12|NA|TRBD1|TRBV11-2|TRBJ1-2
TGTGCCAGTCACACAGGGGGAGATGGCTACACCTTC
CASHTGGDGYTF
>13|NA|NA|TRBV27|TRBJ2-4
TGTGCCAGCAGCCAAACCCACAAAAACATTCAGTACTTC
CASSQTHKNIQYF
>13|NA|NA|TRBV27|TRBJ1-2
TGTGCCACCCGACAGGCCCTTCGAGAGGGCTACACCTTC
CATRQALREGYTF
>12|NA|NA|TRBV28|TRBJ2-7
TGTGCCAGCAGTTTACCGCGGGGCGGGCAGTACTTC
CASSLPRGGQYF
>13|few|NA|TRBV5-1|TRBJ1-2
TGCGCCAGCAGCCCTCCGGATAACTATGGCTACACCTTC
CASSPPDNYGYTF
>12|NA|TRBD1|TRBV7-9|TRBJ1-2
TGTGCCAGCAGCTTTGGGACAGGGGAAGGTTCCTTC
CASSFGTGEGSF
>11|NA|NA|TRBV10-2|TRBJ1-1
TGCGCCAGCAGGATGAACACTGAAGCTTTCTTT
CASRMNTEAFF
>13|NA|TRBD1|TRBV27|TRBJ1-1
TGTGCCAGCAGTTTGTACAGGGGGACTGAAGCTTTCTTT
CASSLYRGTEAFF
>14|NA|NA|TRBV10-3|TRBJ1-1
TGTGCCATCAGTGAGTGGCAGATCCACACTGAAGCTTTCTTT
CAISEWQIHTEAFF
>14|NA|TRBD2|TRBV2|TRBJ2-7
TGTGCCAGCAGAATAGCGGGGGCCGTATACGAGCAGTACTTC
CASRIAGAVYEQYF
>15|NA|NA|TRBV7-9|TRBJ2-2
TGTGCCAGCACTCAGATACAGAAAAACACCGGGGAGCTGTTTTTT
CASTQIQKNTGELFF
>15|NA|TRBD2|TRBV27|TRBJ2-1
TGTGCCAGCACCCACGGGACTAGCGGCCACAATGAGCAGTTCTTC
CASTHGTSGHNEQFF
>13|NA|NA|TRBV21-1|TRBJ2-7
TGTGCCACTACACGGGACAGGGACCACGAGCAGTACTTC
CATTRDRDHEQYF
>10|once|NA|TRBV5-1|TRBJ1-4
TGCGCCAGCAGAGCAGAAAAACTGTTTTTT
CASRAEKLFF
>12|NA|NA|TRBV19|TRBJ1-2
TGTGCCAGTAGTACTGGGACGTATGGCTACACCTTC
CASSTGTYGYTF
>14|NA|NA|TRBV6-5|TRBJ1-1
TGTGCCAGCAGCTACACCCAGGGGATCACTGAAGCTTTCTTT
CASSYTQGITEAFF
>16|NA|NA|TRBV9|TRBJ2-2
TGTGCCAGCAGCACTAGCCCGGACAGAAACACCGGGGAGCTGTTTTTT
CASSTSPDRNTGELFF
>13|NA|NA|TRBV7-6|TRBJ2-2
TGTGCCAGCAGCCCCCCGGACACCGGGGAGCTGTTTTTT
CASSPPDTGELFF
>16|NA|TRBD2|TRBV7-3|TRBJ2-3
TGTGCCAGCAGCTTGGGGACTAGCGGGAGTTCAGATACGCAGTATTTT
CASSLGTSGSSDTQYF
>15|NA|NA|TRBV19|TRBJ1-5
TGTGCCAGTAGCCTGGCCAGACTTAGCAATCAGCCCCAGCATTTT
CASSLARLSNQPQHF
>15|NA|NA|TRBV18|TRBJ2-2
TGTGCCAGCTCACCTCTCGACGATGCCGCCGGGGAGCTGTTTTTT
CASSPLDDAAGELFF
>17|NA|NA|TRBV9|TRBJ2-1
TGTGCCAGCAGCGTAGGAGGGACTGCGAGCTCCTACAATGAGCAGTTCTTC
CASSVGGTASSYNEQFF
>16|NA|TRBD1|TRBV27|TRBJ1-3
TGTGCCAGCAGCAGTTTCAGACAGGGGGCTGGAAACACCATATATTTT
CASSSFRQGAGNTIYF
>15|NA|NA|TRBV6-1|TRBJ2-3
TGTGCCAGCAGTGAATATCCGGGGAGCACAGATACGCAGTATTTT
CASSEYPGSTDTQYF
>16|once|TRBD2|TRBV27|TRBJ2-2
TGTGCCAGCAGTGCCCCCGGGACTAGCAGAACCGGGGAGCTGTTTTTT
CASSAPGTSRTGELFF
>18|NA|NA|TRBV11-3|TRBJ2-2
TGTGCCAGCAGCGGAAGGACTTCCGACACCTCACACACCGGGGAGCTGTTTTTT
CASSGRTSDTSHTGELFF
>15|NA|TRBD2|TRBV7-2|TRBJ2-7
TGTGCCAGCAGCTTAGGAGCGGGGGTCCCCTACGAGCAGTACTTC
CASSLGAGVPYEQYF